Below are 13 T cell receptor beta chains sequenced from a single sample in a study of blood T cell repertoires in COVID-19. Only in-frame clones appear in the TCRdb table, and some are missing; sequencing was by immunoSEQ multiplex PCR. This table has fewer than 500,000 clones, 85% to 90% appearing once. The specimen sequenced was PBMCs or T cells enriched from blood (not recorded which). These receptors all stem from a man aged 25-45 years who had recovered from COVID-19.

CDR3 DNA: TGTGCCAGCAGCTCGAGACAGGAAAGGAATGGCTACACCTTC. Protein product: CASSSRQERNGYTF. The chain recombines TRBV13 with TRBJ1-2; possibly TRBD1 for D (6 bases). Germline CDR1 PRHDT, CDR2 FYEKMQ (reference sequence). The CDR3 runs to 14 residues. V was cut by 4 bases and J by 6 bases, with 15 bases left in between.

V and J are TRBV30 and TRBJ1-5, with D maybe TRBD1 (5 bases). The germline V gene has CDR1 GTSNPN and CDR2 SVGIG (reference sequence). The CDR3 totals 17 residues. V shed 4 bases and J shed 0 bases, with 19 bases lying between them. CDR3 amino acids: CAWNSDYGGFSNQPQHF. In nucleotides, the CDR3 is TGTGCCTGGAATTCGGATTATGGGGGGTTTAGCAATCAGCCCCAGCATTTT.

The chain recombines TRBV9 with TRBJ2-7, with a possible D match to TRBD2 (5 bases). Germline CDR1 and CDR2: SGDLS and YYNGEE. V was shortened by 0 bases and J by 4 bases, with 23 bases between the two germline ends. The CDR3 runs to 18 residues. The CDR3 spells CASSVGPSQMGVSYEQYF. DNA of the CDR3: TGTGCCAGCAGCGTAGGCCCTTCTCAAATGGGAGTCTCTTACGAGCAGTACTTC.

The CDR3 reads CASSSGSGRNQPQHF. CDR3 bases: TGTGCCAGCAGCTCGGGTTCAGGGAGGAATCAGCCCCAGCATTTT. J is TRBJ1-5 and V is TRBV7-2; D possibly corresponds to TRBD1 (5 bases). The V end was cut by 4 bases, the J end by 4 bases, with 14 bases between. Germline V CDR1 and CDR2: SGHTA, FQGNSA. The length of the CDR3 is 15 residues.

J is TRBJ2-1 and V is TRBV2, with 7 positions matching TRBD2. J gave up 8 bases and V 6 bases, and 4 bases lay outside the gene matches. Germline CDR1 SNHLY, CDR2 FYNNEI. CDR3 length equals 12 residues. The CDR3 spells CASRASGDEQFF. The DNA of the CDR3 is TGTGCCAGCAGAGCTAGCGGCGATGAGCAGTTCTTC.

The chain joins TRBV3-1 (or the pseudogene TRBV3-2) to TRBJ1-5; D is undetermined. The CDR3 spans 12 residues. Deletions cut 0 bases from V and 9 bases from J, with 6 bases between. Germline assignment: CDR1 LGHDT and CDR2 YNNKEL (reference sequence). The CDR3, as DNA: TGTGCCAGCAGCCAAGATCGGGGGCCCCAGCATTTT. Encoded protein: CASSQDRGPQHF.

The chain recombines TRBV5-5 with TRBJ1-2; D possibly corresponds to TRBD1 (6 bases). This CDR3 comprises 15 residues. Trimming pared 4 bases from V and 4 bases from J, leaving 17 bases between. Germline V gene sequence: CDR1 SGHKS, CDR2 YYEKEE (reference sequence). In DNA form, the CDR3 reads TGTGCCAGCAGCCCCCCGGCCACAGGGCTCTATGGCTACACCTTC. It yields the protein CASSPPATGLYGYTF.

Only one count was recorded for this clone. The chain combines TRBV30 with TRBJ2-3; D possibly corresponds to TRBD1 (5 bases). Per the germline V gene, CDR1 is GTSNPN and CDR2 is SVGIG (reference sequence). There are 14 residues in the CDR3. Trimming left V 0 bases short and J 6 bases short, with 13 bases between. The CDR3: CAWSVIHKGDTQYF. The CDR3, as DNA: TGTGCCTGGAGTGTAATCCACAAGGGGGATACGCAGTATTTT.

This clone was observed once. V gene TRBV10-3 combines with J gene TRBJ2-7; 11 positions agree with TRBD2. There are 13 residues in the CDR3. Unmatched junction bases numbered 0, after V lost 6 bases and J lost 2 bases. Germline CDR1 is ENHRY and CDR2 is SYGVKD. This CDR3 reads CAIRTSGTYEQYF. CDR3 DNA sequence: TGTGCCATCAGGACTAGCGGGACCTACGAGCAGTACTTC.

V is TRBV4-2 and J is TRBJ2-2; TRBD1 might be the D (5 bases). In germline, CDR1 is LGHNA, CDR2 YNFKEQ. V lost 4 bases to trimming and J lost 8 bases, with 17 bases between them. The CDR3 runs 15 residues. CDR3 DNA sequence: TGTGCCAGCAGCCGGAGTAGGGGTGTAGATGGGGAGCTGTTTTTT. Encoded protein: CASSRSRGVDGELFF.

This chain joins TRBV16 and TRBJ1-3, with 7 bases lining up with TRBD1. The germline V gene has CDR1 KGHSY and CDR2 FQNENV. Losses at the gene ends were 3 bases for V and 0 bases for J; bases not matched to a gene: 5. The CDR3 is 16 residues long. CDR3 nucleotide sequence: TGTGCCAGCAGCCATTACAGGGGACCCTCTGGAAACACCATATATTTT. This codes for CASSHYRGPSGNTIYF.

The genes are TRBV4-1 and TRBJ1-4, with D uncertain. V lost 1 base, J lost 1 base, and 4 bases lay in between. This CDR3 region has 14 residues. Germline V gene data show CDR1 as MGHRA and CDR2 as YSYEKL. This CDR3 is CASSQGRTNEKLFF. The CDR3 nucleotides read TGCGCCAGCAGCCAAGGGAGAACTAATGAAAAACTGTTTTTT.

The J gene is TRBJ1-1, the V gene TRBV2; TRBD1 matches at 10 bases. The CDR3 is made up of 15 amino acids. Germline assignment: CDR1 SNHLY and CDR2 FYNNEI. V dropped 3 bases and J dropped 5; count of bases not matched to a gene: 6. Here the CDR3 reads CASSDPGQGMTEAFF. The CDR3 coding sequence is TGTGCCAGCAGTGATCCGGGACAGGGGATGACTGAAGCTTTCTTT.